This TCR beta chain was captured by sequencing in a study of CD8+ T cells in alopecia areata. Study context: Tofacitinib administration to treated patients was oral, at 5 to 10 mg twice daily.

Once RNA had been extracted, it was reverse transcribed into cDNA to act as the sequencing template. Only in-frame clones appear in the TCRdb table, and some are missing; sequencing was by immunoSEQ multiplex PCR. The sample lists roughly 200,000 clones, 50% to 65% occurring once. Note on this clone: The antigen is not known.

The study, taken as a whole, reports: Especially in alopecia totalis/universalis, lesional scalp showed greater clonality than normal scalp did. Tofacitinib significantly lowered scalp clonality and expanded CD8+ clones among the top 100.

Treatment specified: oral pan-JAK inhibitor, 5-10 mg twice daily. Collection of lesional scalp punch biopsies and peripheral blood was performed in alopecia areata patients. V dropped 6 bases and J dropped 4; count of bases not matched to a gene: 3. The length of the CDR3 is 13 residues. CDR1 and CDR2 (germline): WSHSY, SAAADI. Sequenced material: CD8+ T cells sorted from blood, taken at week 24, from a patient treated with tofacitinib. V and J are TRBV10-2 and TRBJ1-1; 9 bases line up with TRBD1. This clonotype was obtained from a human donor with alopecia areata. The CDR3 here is CASRRDRVTEAFF. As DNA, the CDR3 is TGCGCCAGCAGGAGGGACAGGGTCACTGAAGCTTTCTTT.